The clone carrying this TCR beta chain was counted many times. Its antigen is currently unknown. The source of the sample is a study of T-cell reconstitution after alpha-beta-depleted transplantation in children. Study-wide points: At the one-year point after transplant, T-cell counts and TCRbeta diversity were found to come mostly from T cells that had been newly produced.

The CDR3 loop spans 16 amino acids. Germline-derived CDR1 and CDR2 are SGHRS and YFSETQ. The V gene end was trimmed by 4 bases and the J gene end by 3 bases; junction bases not matched to a gene: 11. The authors prepared the TCRbeta library with unique molecular identifiers. A single record per CDR3 protein comes from TCRdb applying MiXCR to the PCR reads. The sample shows about 200,000 distinct CDR3 sequences, 6.3% of them seen only once. The sample consisted of PBMCs, taken before TCRalphabeta/CD19-depleted stem cell transplant. The gene calls are TRBV5-1 and TRBJ2-7, with 9 positions matching TRBD2. This clonotype was obtained from a girl under three years old with combined immunodeficiency, due to receive a stem cell transplant. DNA for the CDR3: TGCGCCAGCAGCCCCGTGGTAGCGGGAGTAATCTACGAGCAGTACTTC. It encodes CASSPVVAGVIYEQYF. Filled out from reference TRBV5-1 and TRBJ2-7, the complete variable domain reads KAGVTQTPRYLIKTRGQQVTLSCSPISGHRSVSWYQQTPGQGLQFLFEYFSETQRNKGNFPGRFSGRQFSNSRSEMNVSTLELGDSALYLCASSPVVAGVIYEQYFGPGTRLTVT.